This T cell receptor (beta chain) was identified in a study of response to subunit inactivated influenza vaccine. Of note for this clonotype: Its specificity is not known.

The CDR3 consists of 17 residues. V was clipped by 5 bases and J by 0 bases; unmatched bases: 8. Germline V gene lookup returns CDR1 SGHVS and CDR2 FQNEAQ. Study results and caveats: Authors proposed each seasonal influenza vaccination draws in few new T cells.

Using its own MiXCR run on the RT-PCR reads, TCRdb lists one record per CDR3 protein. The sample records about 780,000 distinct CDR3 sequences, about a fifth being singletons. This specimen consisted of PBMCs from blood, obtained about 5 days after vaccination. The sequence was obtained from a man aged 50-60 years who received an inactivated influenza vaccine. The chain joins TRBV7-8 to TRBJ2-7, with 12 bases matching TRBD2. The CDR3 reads CASSHGLAGPTSYEQYF. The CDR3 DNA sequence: TGTGCCAGCAGCCATGGACTAGCGGGGCCGACCTCCTACGAGCAGTACTTC.